The rows below give T cell receptor beta chains drawn from one sample of a study of cytomegalovirus exposure and HLA in healthy donors. This table comes from immunoSEQ multiplex PCR, and its TCRdb copy is limited to in-frame clones, with some not included. The data contain approximately 100,000 clones, around 59% of them singletons. The sequenced material came from PBMCs. The source is a human donor in good health. Each CDR3 is given with its conserved first and last residue. Fields, in order: J gene, V gene, clone size, D gene, CDR3 DNA, CDR3 protein. The D gene is left open where the match is weak. Expanded clones get a size class; other rows say once, few or many, or leave the size out.

TRBJ2-5,TRBV7-9,NA,TRBD1,TGTGCCAGCAGCTTAGAATTTGGACAGGATTACTTC,CASSLEFGQDYF
TRBJ1-5,TRBV9,few,NA,TGTGCCAGCAGCGCGGGGGGGGGATTGAATCAGCCCCAGCATTTT,CASSAGGGLNQPQHF
TRBJ1-5,TRBV6-1,few,TRBD1,TGTGCCAGCAGGGGGACAGGGATTCGTCAGCCCCAGCATTTT,CASRGTGIRQPQHF
TRBJ2-3,TRBV30,NA,NA,TGTGCCTGGAGCTTAGGCAGCGAAGCAGATACGCAGTATTTT,CAWSLGSEADTQYF
TRBJ2-7,TRBV21-1,NA,NA,TGTGCCAGCAGCAAAGTTGGGCCTGACAGGGGGAGGGAGCAGTACTTC,CASSKVGPDRGREQYF
TRBJ1-2,TRBV5-6,few,TRBD1,TGTGCCAGCAGCTTGGTCACAGGGGGTGCGCTCCATGGCTACACCTTC,CASSLVTGGALHGYTF
TRBJ1-1,TRBV27,NA,NA,TGTGCCAGCAGTTTACCAGGCGTACCTAACACTGAAGCTTTCTTT,CASSLPGVPNTEAFF
TRBJ2-3,TRBV7-9,few,NA,TGTGCCAGCAGCTTACCAGGGGCCACAGATACGCAGTATTTT,CASSLPGATDTQYF
TRBJ2-2,TRBV19,NA,NA,TGTGCCAGCACGGAGCAGGGGCCCGGGGAGCTGTTTTTT,CASTEQGPGELFF
TRBJ2-1,TRBV11-1,NA,TRBD2,TGTGCCAGCAGTCTGGCTGGACTAGCGGGGGATGAGCAGTTCTTC,CASSLAGLAGDEQFF